This T cell receptor beta chain was captured by sequencing in a study of cytomegalovirus exposure and HLA in healthy donors. Study context: Falling in the Caucasian-associated ancestry cluster were about four fifths of 398 genotyped donors. Findings of the study overall: Researchers left out some V segments, among them TRBV6-2 and TRBV6-3, as indistinguishable. In an earlier analysis, about 87% or about 30%: the productive usage of most TCR beta V segments. In terms of immune exposure information, only CMV serostatus was available.

This CDR3 region has 14 residues. V lost 6 bases, J lost 2 bases, and 3 bases stayed unmatched. The V gene's germline CDR1 is MDHEN and CDR2 SYDVKM. The PCR employed 60 Vbeta primers together with 13 Jbeta primers. TCRdb's table, derived via immunoSEQ multiplex PCR, lists solely in-frame clones and lacks some. The sample records 140,000 to 150,000 clones, over 70% being singletons. With regard to this clone: Antigen unknown.

V and J are TRBV28 and TRBJ1-5; 8 nucleotides line up with TRBD1. This receptor was obtained from a woman between 40 and 55 years old in good health and CMV-seropositive. The sample taken for sequencing was PBMCs. In DNA form, the CDR3 reads TGTGCCAGCAGCCCGGGACAGGGCAATCAGCCCCAGCATTTT. Translating it yields CASSPGQGNQPQHF.